Listed below are T cell receptor beta chains from one sample, sequenced in a study of blood T cell repertoires in COVID-19. The protocol was immunoSEQ multiplex PCR, while the TCRdb copy is restricted to in-frame clones and leaves out a portion. The table records fewer than 80,000 clones, approximately 79% of them present only once. The specimen sequenced was peripheral blood. Receptors originate from a woman older than 75 with active or convalescent COVID-19. Both conserved end residues are part of each CDR3. A D gene is named only where the DNA matches it firmly. The size of a clone is reported for some rows only, either as once, few or many, or as a class for expanded clones.

v_call	d_call	j_call	clone_size	cdr3_nt	cdr3_aa
TRBV29-1	-	TRBJ1-2	-	TGCAGCGTTGCACAGACGCTTAACTATGGCTACACCTTC	CSVAQTLNYGYTF
TRBV7-9	-	TRBJ2-1	-	TGTGCCAGCAGCTTAGTCGGGTCGGCGTACAATGAGCAGTTCTTC	CASSLVGSAYNEQFF
TRBV7-2	-	TRBJ1-3	-	TGTGCCAGCAGCCTAGGCGGACAGTTCTTTGGAAACACCATATATTTT	CASSLGGQFFGNTIYF
TRBV7-2	-	TRBJ1-4	few	TGTGCCAGCAGCTTAAGACGGGATAATGAAAAACTGTTTTTT	CASSLRRDNEKLFF
TRBV19	-	TRBJ1-1	-	TGTGCCAGTAGACCGCGGGGGCTGAACACTGAAGCTTTCTTT	CASRPRGLNTEAFF
TRBV9	TRBD1	TRBJ2-7	-	TGTGCCAGCAGCGGGGGCCCAGGGGGCTATTACGAGCAGTACTTC	CASSGGPGGYYEQYF
TRBV9	-	TRBJ1-5	few	TGTGCCAGCAGCGTAGATGGCAGGGAGGATCAGCCCCAGCATTTT	CASSVDGREDQPQHF
TRBV19	-	TRBJ2-3	-	TGTGCCAGTAGTTTAGACAGTCACTACACAGATACGCAGTATTTT	CASSLDSHYTDTQYF
TRBV28	TRBD1	TRBJ2-1	-	TGTGCCAGCAGCCAACCGGGACAGGCCTACAATGAGCAGTTCTTC	CASSQPGQAYNEQFF
TRBV23-1	-	TRBJ1-2	few	TGCGCCAGCAGTCAACGGCGGGTAGTCTATGGCTACACCTTC	CASSQRRVVYGYTF
TRBV19	-	TRBJ1-5	-	TGTGCCAGTAAGATAGGAGGGTATCAGCCCCAGCATTTT	CASKIGGYQPQHF
TRBV19	TRBD1	TRBJ2-2	-	TGTGCCAGTAGTACCAAGAGCCGGGACAGCCCCACCGGGGAGCTGTTTTTT	CASSTKSRDSPTGELFF
TRBV9	-	TRBJ2-2	-	TGTGCCAGCAGCGTCAGGGGGGCCGGGACCGGGGAGCTGTTTTTT	CASSVRGAGTGELFF
TRBV19	-	TRBJ1-4	-	TGTGCCAGTAGTGCCGGGACTGGAAATGAAAAACTGTTTTTT	CASSAGTGNEKLFF
TRBV24-1	-	TRBJ2-2	few	TGTGCCACCAGTGATTCAAGGAGGGCGCGGGCCACCGGGGAGCTGTTTTTT	CATSDSRRARATGELFF
TRBV27	-	TRBJ1-1	-	TGTGCCAGCAGTTTGGGCCTCGGATATGAAGCTTTCTTT	CASSLGLGYEAFF
TRBV7-2	-	TRBJ2-3	-	TGTGCCAGCAGCTTACCTTCGTGGCCCTTGGGCACAGATACGCAGTATTTT	CASSLPSWPLGTDTQYF
TRBV7-2	TRBD2	TRBJ2-5	few	TGTGCCAGCAGCTCGGGACTAGCGGGGGGGCGTGAGACCCAGTACTTC	CASSSGLAGGRETQYF
TRBV10-3	-	TRBJ1-2	-	TGTGCCACCGCGATTGCCCCTAACTATGGCTACACCTTC	CATAIAPNYGYTF
TRBV6-6	TRBD1	TRBJ2-7	-	TGTGCCAGTTGGACAGGGTTGTGGGAGCAGTACTTC	CASWTGLWEQYF
TRBV5-8	-	TRBJ2-5	-	TGTGCCAGCAGCTTACAGGGTGTTGAGACCCAGTACTTC	CASSLQGVETQYF
TRBV5-6	TRBD1	TRBJ2-1	-	TGTGCCAGCAGCTTTGGGACAGGGGACAATGAGCAGTTCTTC	CASSFGTGDNEQFF
TRBV28	TRBD1	TRBJ2-2	-	TGTGCCAGCAGTTTGTACAGGGGGATCACCGGGGAGCTGTTTTTT	CASSLYRGITGELFF
TRBV6-1	-	TRBJ2-3	-	TGTGCCAGCAGTGAACGGGTCAGGGAAGGAGATACGCAGTATTTT	CASSERVREGDTQYF
TRBV6-5	TRBD1	TRBJ1-1	-	TGTGCCAGCAGCAGGGGGCTCTGGAACACTGAAGCTTTCTTT	CASSRGLWNTEAFF
TRBV12-3/TRBV12-4	-	TRBJ1-2	-	TGTGCCAGCAGTTCAGGCTATGGCTACACCTTC	CASSSGYGYTF
TRBV11-3	-	TRBJ2-1	-	TGTGCCAGCAGCTTAGACCGGGTTAAAGATGAGCAGTTCTTC	CASSLDRVKDEQFF
TRBV7-9	TRBD1	TRBJ1-1	-	TGTGCCAGCAGCCCTAGACAGGGTGCTAACACTGAAGCTTTCTTT	CASSPRQGANTEAFF
TRBV4-1	TRBD2	TRBJ2-7	-	TGCGCCAGCAGCCAAGGCCCGGGGGGAATCTACGAGCAGTACTTC	CASSQGPGGIYEQYF
TRBV2	-	TRBJ2-7	-	TGTGCCAGCAGGCAGGCAAGTGGGGCTTACTCCTACGAGCAGTACTTC	CASRQASGAYSYEQYF
TRBV4-2	-	TRBJ1-5	few	TGTGCCAGCAGCCAAGTGGAGGGCAATCAGCCCCAGCATTTT	CASSQVEGNQPQHF
TRBV18	TRBD2	TRBJ2-7	-	TGTGCCAGCTCACCTTTAGCGGGAGGAACCCACGAGCAGTACTTC	CASSPLAGGTHEQYF
TRBV5-6	TRBD2	TRBJ2-3	-	TGTGCCAGCAGCTACGCGGGACTAGCGGGGGGCGATACGCAGTATTTT	CASSYAGLAGGDTQYF
TRBV18	-	TRBJ2-1	-	TGTGCCACCTCATATGAACAGAGCTCCTACAATGAGCAGTTCTTC	CATSYEQSSYNEQFF
TRBV7-2	TRBD2	TRBJ2-5	-	TGTGCCAGCAGCGGCGGACTAGCGGGCTACCAAGAGACCCAGTACTTC	CASSGGLAGYQETQYF
TRBV6-5	-	TRBJ1-5	-	TGTGCCAGCAGCTGGACAGCCCACGGTCAGCCCCAGCATTTT	CASSWTAHGQPQHF
TRBV7-3	TRBD2	TRBJ2-3	-	TGTGCCAGCAGCCCTCAAGGGACTAGCGGTAGCACAGATACGCAGTATTTT	CASSPQGTSGSTDTQYF
TRBV10-2	TRBD1	TRBJ2-7	-	TGCGCCAGCAGTTTCCTTCGGACAGGGGTGACCTACGAGCAGTACTTC	CASSFLRTGVTYEQYF
TRBV6-5	-	TRBJ1-2	-	TGTGCCAGCAGTCGGGCGTCAGGGGCAAGAGTTGGCTACACCTTC	CASSRASGARVGYTF
TRBV2	TRBD2	TRBJ2-2	few	TGTGCCAGCAGTGAAGCGATTAGCGGGGGACCGAACACCGGGGAGCTGTTTTTT	CASSEAISGGPNTGELFF
TRBV18	-	TRBJ2-2	-	TGTGCCAGCTCACCTAATGGCTTAATCTGGCGGCAGGGAGGCTCCGGGGAGCTGTTTTTT	CASSPNGLIWRQGGSGELFF
TRBV24-1	-	TRBJ1-2	-	TGTGCCACCAGTGGTCCACAGGAACCGAACTATGGCTACACCTTC	CATSGPQEPNYGYTF
TRBV7-2	TRBD2	TRBJ2-1	-	TGTGCCAGCAGTTTTAGCGGGATTTCCTACAATGAGCAGTTCTTC	CASSFSGISYNEQFF
TRBV7-9	-	TRBJ1-3	-	TGTGCCAGCAGCTTCGTTGCGCCAGGCACCATATATTTT	CASSFVAPGTIYF
TRBV12-5	TRBD1	TRBJ2-7	once	TGTGCTAGTGGTTTGGAGACAGGGCATTACGAGCAGTACTTC	CASGLETGHYEQYF
TRBV24-1	TRBD1	TRBJ1-1	-	TGTGCCACCAGTGATCCACGACAGGGGGCGAGGAGGAACACTGAAGCTTTCTTT	CATSDPRQGARRNTEAFF
TRBV12-5	TRBD1	TRBJ2-7	many	TGTGCTAGTGGTTACTCAGGGGGACCCTACGAGCAGTACTTC	CASGYSGGPYEQYF
TRBV4-3	TRBD1	TRBJ1-4	-	TGCGCCAGCAGCCAAGATTGGGGGGACAGCTATGAAAAACTGTTTTTT	CASSQDWGDSYEKLFF
TRBV5-1	-	TRBJ2-3	-	TGCGCCAGCAGCTCCCCCTCGGTCGATACGCAGTATTTT	CASSSPSVDTQYF
TRBV27	TRBD2	TRBJ2-2	-	TGTGCCAGCAGAAAAAGCGGGAGTATGACCGGGGAGCTGTTTTTT	CASRKSGSMTGELFF
TRBV7-2	TRBD1	TRBJ1-5	-	TGTGCCAGCAGCTGGACAGGGGTTAATCAGCCCCAGCATTTT	CASSWTGVNQPQHF
TRBV6-6	-	TRBJ1-5	-	TGTGCCAGCAGTTACCCACAGCCTAGCAATCAGCCCCAGCATTTT	CASSYPQPSNQPQHF
TRBV10-3	TRBD1	TRBJ1-2	once	TGTGCCATCAGTACAGGGGGCGACTATGGCTACACCTTC	CAISTGGDYGYTF